The 18 T cell receptor beta chains listed next were all sequenced from one sample in a study of T cell repertoires in cytomegalovirus infection. The antigens these receptors bind are not known. TCRdb reprocessed the reads via MiXCR and lists one record per CDR3 protein. The table lists more than 110,000 distinct CDR3 sequences, 32% of them singletons. This specimen consisted of CD8+ T cells from cultured PBMCs, obtained from culture after CMV antigen stimulation. The origin of the receptors is a human donor in good health (CMV status not recorded). Some clones in this sample may be carry-over from other donors' samples.

This clonotype was picked up a small number of times. The V gene is TRBV11-2, the J gene TRBJ1-1; TRBD1 is a possible D gene (5 bases). This CDR3 spans 15 amino acids. Trimming stripped 5 bases from V and 7 bases from J, with 20 bases between. Germline CDR1 and CDR2: SGHAT and FQNNGV. This CDR3 is CASSPPGREGVEAFF. In DNA form, the CDR3 reads TGTGCCAGCAGCCCGCCGGGCAGGGAGGGAGTTGAAGCTTTCTTT.

This clonotype showed up many times. The genes are TRBV6-1 and TRBJ2-1; 10 nucleotides align to TRBD2. The CDR3 runs 18 residues. Germline CDR1 MNHNS, CDR2 SASEGT. V lost 6 bases and J lost 4; bases outside the gene matches: 15. The CDR3 DNA follows: TGTGCCAGCAGCGCGGGAGGACTAGCGGAACGTATTTACAATGAGCAGTTCTTC. It encodes CASSAGGLAERIYNEQFF.

This sequence joins TRBV5-1 and TRBJ1-1, with 8 positions matching TRBD1. The CDR3 contains 16 residues. Germline CDR1 SGHRS, CDR2 YFSETQ. V trimming: 0 bases; J trimming: 1 base; junction bases outside the gene matches: 5. The CDR3 nucleotides read TGCGCCAGCAGCTTGGAGGCAGGGGGCTGGAACACTGAAGCTTTCTTT. Encoded protein: CASSLEAGGWNTEAFF.

This clonotype came up many times. The gene calls are TRBV2 and TRBJ2-7; 7 nucleotides line up with TRBD2. Germline assignment: CDR1 SNHLY and CDR2 FYNNEI. The CDR3 extends over 15 amino acids. V lost 8 bases and J lost 7; bases outside the gene matches: 17. CDR3 sequence: CASGAGMVAPGEQYF. CDR3 coding DNA: TGTGCCAGCGGAGCGGGGATGGTGGCCCCGGGGGAGCAGTACTTC.

V is TRBV27 and J is TRBJ2-1; D is unclear. This CDR3 has 14 residues. The germline CDR1 and CDR2 sequences are MNHEY and SMNVEV (reference sequence). V shed 5 bases and J shed 7 bases, with 15 bases lying between them. CDR3 in amino acids: CASSPPGPGNEQFF. The CDR3 bases are TGTGCCAGCAGTCCTCCGGGCCCGGGTAATGAGCAGTTCTTC.

On this clonotype: The germline gene is not matched at one end of the junction; a read error may be the cause. V is TRBV5-3 and J is TRBJ1-1; tentatively, D is TRBD1 (6 bases). TRBV5-3 is designated an ORF whose function remains uncertain. CDR3 length: 15 residues. The CDR3 loop is CASSLEGGRNTEAFF. Written as DNA, the CDR3 is TGTGCCAGCAGCTTGGAAGGGGGGAGGAACACTGAAGCTTTCTTT.

This clonotype was observed a few times. This chain joins TRBV7-9 and TRBJ1-3; no clear D. The CDR3 spans 15 residues. Germline CDR1 reads SEHNR; CDR2 reads FQNEAQ (reference sequence). V lost 4 bases and J lost 7, with 17 bases in between. DNA of the CDR3: TGTGCCAGCAGCTCGACCCTCCCGGCCAGGAACACCATATATTTT. This codes for CASSSTLPARNTIYF.

In its sample, this clonotype was seen a few times. The chain links TRBV11-2 to TRBJ1-3; maybe TRBD1 (6 bases). Trimming stripped 2 bases from V and 0 bases from J, with 14 bases between. The CDR3 covers 17 residues. CDR1 is SGHAT and CDR2 is FQNNGV in the germline V gene. CDR3 bases: TGTGCCAGCAGCTTAACACAGGGATCGTTCTCTGGAAACACCATATATTTT. As protein: CASSLTQGSFSGNTIYF. The full variable domain, its missing parts supplied by reference TRBV11-2 and TRBJ1-3, is EAGVAQSPRYKIIEKRQSVAFWCNPISGHATLYWYQQILGQGPKLLIQFQNNGVVDDSQLPKDRFSAERLKGVDSTLKIQPAKLEDSAVYLCASSLTQGSFSGNTIYFGEGSWLTVV.

This chain connects TRBV6-1 to TRBJ2-1; D possibly corresponds to TRBD2 (5 bases). Trimming pared 5 bases from V and 12 bases from J, leaving 14 bases between. This CDR3 spans 12 amino acids. Germline V CDR1 and CDR2: MNHNS, SASEGT. The CDR3: CASSIPGDGQFF. The CDR3 DNA follows: TGTGCCAGCAGTATTCCCGGGGATGGGCAGTTCTTC.

This chain connects TRBV2 to TRBJ1-5; TRBD1 might be the D (5 bases). Germline V lookup: CDR1 SNHLY, CDR2 FYNNEI. Trimming pared 4 bases from V and 8 bases from J, leaving 15 bases between. This CDR3 is 14 amino acids long. The CDR3 DNA reads TGTGCCAGCAGTGGAAATGGGGGGTGGGAGCCCCAGCATTTT. Translated: CASSGNGGWEPQHF.

This clonotype appeared a few times. This chain links TRBV10-3 with TRBJ2-1, with TRBD2 identical over 10 bases. This CDR3 spans 18 amino acids. Germline V CDR1 and CDR2: ENHRY, SYGVKD. With 0 bases clipped from V and 2 bases from J, the junction kept 7 bases outside the gene matches. This CDR3 reads CAISESVASGGPYNEQFF. CDR3 in DNA: TGTGCCATCAGTGAGTCGGTGGCTAGCGGGGGTCCCTACAATGAGCAGTTCTTC.

This clonotype has more than one count but fewer than ten. V gene TRBV7-8 combines with J gene TRBJ2-5; the D gene is possibly TRBD2 (5 bases). Trimming shortened V by 5 bases and J by 4 bases, and 14 bases separated the two germline ends. This CDR3 contains 14 residues. In germline, CDR1 is SGHVS, CDR2 FQNEAQ. The CDR3 reads CASSPRVAPETQYF. Here the CDR3 DNA reads TGTGCCAGCAGCCCTCGTGTAGCGCCAGAGACCCAGTACTTC.

This clonotype was found many times. DNA for the CDR3: TGTGCCAGCAGCTCCCCGAGGGGCGGGGGGCCCGCCTACGAGCAGTACTTC. Protein product: CASSSPRGGGPAYEQYF. This rearrangement joins TRBV7-9 to TRBJ2-7, with 8 bases matching TRBD2. The CDR3 totals 17 residues. CDR1 and CDR2 (germline): SEHNR, FQNEAQ (reference sequence). V trimming: 4 bases; J trimming: 2 bases; junction bases outside the gene matches: 13.

The chain employs TRBV29-1 and TRBJ2-5; 8 nucleotides match TRBD2. Germline assignment: CDR1 SQVTM and CDR2 ANQGSEA. CDR3 length equals 15 residues. The J segment lost 1 base and the V segment lost 2 bases, leaving 6 bases of the junction unmatched. CDR3 nucleotides: TGCAGCGTTGAAATTGTAGCGGGGACCCAAGAGACCCAGTACTTC. Its translation is CSVEIVAGTQETQYF.

The CDR3 region has the DNA TGCGCCAGCAGCTCGGACTTCTTGAGAACCGGGGAGCTGTTTTTT. This codes for CASSSDFLRTGELFF. This chain links TRBV5-1 with TRBJ2-2; TRBD2 is a possible D gene (5 bases). Between the trimmed V and J ends, which lost 3 bases and 5 bases, there was a span of 14 bases. This CDR3 is built from 15 residues. The germline V gene has CDR1 SGHRS and CDR2 YFSETQ.

This chain links TRBV7-6 with TRBJ2-1; TRBD2 matches at 10 bases. This CDR3 region has 15 residues. Unmatched junction bases numbered 6, after V lost 5 bases and J lost 5 bases. The germline V gene encodes CDR1 SGHVS and CDR2 FNYEAQ. This CDR3 is CASSILAGGNNEQFF. CDR3 nucleotides: TGTGCCAGCAGCATCTTAGCGGGGGGTAACAATGAGCAGTTCTTC. Full variable domain (missing parts from reference TRBV7-6 and TRBJ2-1): GAGVSQSPRYKVTKRGQDVALRCDPISGHVSLYWYRQALGQGPEFLTYFNYEAQQDKSGLPNDRFSAERPEGSISTLTIQRTEQRDSAMYRCASSILAGGNNEQFFGPGTRLTVL.

This clonotype was observed a few times. The genes are TRBV5-1 and TRBJ1-2, with D perhaps TRBD1 (6 bases). The V gene's germline CDR1 is SGHRS and CDR2 YFSETQ. This CDR3 has 15 amino acids. Trimming stripped 4 bases from V and 4 bases from J, with 17 bases between. The CDR3 DNA reads TGCGCCAGCAGCGTCGATATAGGACAGCTCTATGGCTACACCTTC. Protein sequence: CASSVDIGQLYGYTF.

Only a few counts were recorded for this clonotype. The gene calls are TRBV7-9 and TRBJ1-3, with D hard to call. The CDR3 totals 18 residues. CDR1 is SEHNR, CDR2 FQNEAQ, per germline (reference sequence). The germline V and J ends were trimmed by 0 bases and 4 bases, with 19 bases remaining between them. DNA for the CDR3: TGTGCCAGCAGCTTAGCGAGCACTACCGTCAATCTCGGAAACACCATATATTTT. It is translated as CASSLASTTVNLGNTIYF. The full variable domain, its missing parts supplied by reference TRBV7-9 and TRBJ1-3, is DTGVSQNPRHKITKRGQNVTFRCDPISEHNRLYWYRQTLGQGPEFLTYFQNEAQLEKSRLLSDRFSAERPKGSFSTLEIQRTEQGDSAMYLCASSLASTTVNLGNTIYFGEGSWLTVV.